This entry lists 8 T cell receptor beta chains sequenced from one sample in a study of CD8+CD57+ T cells in acquired aplastic anemia. Genomic DNA served as template for TCR beta VDJ and CDR3 profiling. TCRdb passed the reads through MiXCR, listing each CDR3 protein once. The sample lists hundreds of thousands of distinct CDR3 sequences; 65% to 75% were seen once. Sequenced sample: sorted CD4+, CD8+, or CD8+CD57+ T cells (not recorded which) from PBMCs. These receptors came from a human donor in good health, serving as a control.

Regarding this clonotype: This likely comes from a read error, as the CDR3 has no conserved phenylalanine or tryptophan at its end. No DNA is shown, since the ends of the CDR3 on it are uncertain; the CDR3 is the one TCRdb lists. The chain carries TRBV9 and TRBJ1-2. The CDR3 is 12 amino acids in total, end residues counted. Germline CDR1 reads SGDLS; CDR2 reads YYNGEE. This chain's CDR3 is CASSLLGSDSPL.

DNA of the CDR3: TGTGCCAGCAGCTTGAAGGACACCCACGAGCAGTACTTC. Amino acids: CASSLKDTHEQYF. The chain carries TRBV7-3 and TRBJ2-7, with D possibly TRBD1 on 5 matching bases. The CDR3 consists of 13 residues. Germline CDR1 is SGHTA and CDR2 is FQGTGA. Trimming stripped 3 bases from V and 5 bases from J, with 11 bases between.

Concerning this clonotype itself: The CDR3 carries no conserved terminal phenylalanine or tryptophan, so it likely arises from a read error. The DNA is omitted, as the CDR3 cannot be located on it reliably, and the CDR3 follows TCRdb's listing. J is TRBJ2-3 and V is TRBV5-1; TRBD2 is the table's D call, not checked against the DNA. The CDR3 adds up to 12 amino acids, both ends counted. The germline V gene encodes CDR1 SGHRS and CDR2 YFSETQ. CDR3 in amino acids: CASSFEGGYANY.

The table lists this clonotype with a few counts. The chain recombines TRBV2 with TRBJ1-4, with D possibly TRBD1 on 6 matching bases. Looked up from germline, CDR1 is SNHLY and CDR2 is FYNNEI. V was shortened by 4 bases and J by 6 bases, with 12 bases between the two germline ends. CDR3 length: 14 amino acids. CDR3 protein: CASSAKGGDEKLFF. In DNA form, the CDR3 reads TGTGCCAGCAGTGCGAAGGGGGGGGATGAAAAACTGTTTTTT.

Note on this clonotype: At one end the junction does not follow the germline gene, possibly because of a read error. J is TRBJ1-4 and V is TRBV9; D is unresolved. The CDR3 runs to 18 residues. In germline, CDR1 is SGDLS, CDR2 YYNGEE. The CDR3 reads CASSRTGRVEEKLFALFF. The CDR3 coding sequence is TGCGCCAGCAGCCGCACCGGGAGGGTCGAAGAAAAACTGTTTGCCCTGTTTTTT.

This chain links TRBV19 with TRBJ2-5, with 13 bases fitting TRBD2. Trimming at V came to 6 bases and at J to 3 bases, leaving 10 bases not matched to a gene. The V gene's germline CDR1 is LNHDA and CDR2 SQIVND (reference sequence). The CDR3 has 17 amino acids. The CDR3 reads CASSLTVGTSGEETQYF. The CDR3 DNA reads TGTGCCAGTAGCCTCACTGTTGGGACTAGCGGGGAAGAGACCCAGTACTTC.

This clonotype was detected many times. The CDR3 spells CSVVGTGEAGELFF. CDR3 coding DNA: TGCAGCGTTGTAGGGACAGGGGAGGCCGGGGAGCTGTTTTTT. The chain couples TRBV29-1 to TRBJ2-2, with TRBD1 matching over 10 bases. Germline V gives CDR1 SQVTM, CDR2 ANQGSEA. CDR3 length: 14 amino acids. V trimming: 4 bases; J trimming: 6 bases; junction bases outside the gene matches: 5.

This clonotype was seen a few times. The rearrangement links TRBV2 to TRBJ2-3, with 11 positions matching TRBD1. Germline V gene data show CDR1 as SNHLY and CDR2 as FYNNEI. CDR3 size: 14 residues. V shed 5 bases and J 3 bases; nucleotides not matched to a gene: 1. CDR3 protein: CASSRDRGTDTQYF. DNA of the CDR3: TGTGCCAGCAGTAGGGACAGGGGGACAGATACGCAGTATTTT.